This T cell receptor (beta chain) was sequenced during a study of identical twins. With no exceptions, donors were healthy Caucasians. Using its own MiXCR run on the 5' RACE reads, TCRdb lists one record per CDR3 protein. The data contain about 690,000 distinct CDR3 sequences, approximately 6.1% of them singletons. Study-wide results and caveats: Conclusions relied on cross-sectional statistical analysis, not following the same donors. Out-of-frame alpha sequences shared by twins showed excess low generation probability.

This clonotype was seen many times. Antigen: not known. The clonotype was recovered from a man younger than 30 in good health. Sequenced sample: naive T cells sorted from blood.

CDR3 sequence (DNA): TGTGCCAGCAGCCAAAGACTAGCGGGAGGTGGGGAGACCCAGTACTTC. Residues: CASSQRLAGGGETQYF. This rearrangement joins TRBV7-2 to TRBJ2-5; 13 positions agree with TRBD2. This CDR3 region has 16 residues. Germline trimming cut 5 bases from V and 5 bases from J; bases unmatched to any gene: 8. Per the germline V gene, CDR1 is SGHTA and CDR2 is FQGNSA.